This entry features one T cell receptor (beta chain) sequence. Its antigen remains unidentified. TCRdb keeps only in-frame clones here, not all; method: immunoSEQ multiplex PCR. Of some 17,000 clones detected, about 86% appear once; the ten largest clones hold approximately 17%. The data are from a study of cytotoxic CD8 clonotypes in ibrutinib-treated CLL. Across the whole study: Partial response was seen in about 24 patients and complete response in 2; after median around 69 months, approximately 14 stayed remitted, some twelve progressed.

Overall study findings and caveats: Clonality went higher at ibrutinib response and then dropped back toward baseline at progression.

V lost 4 bases to trimming and J lost 5 bases, with 18 bases between them. Germline CDR1 reads MDHEN; CDR2 reads SYDVKM. The CDR3 length is 15 residues. The clonotype originates from a human donor with chronic lymphocytic leukemia. The sample was PBMCs, taken before ibrutinib treatment. The genes are TRBV28 and TRBJ2-7; possibly TRBD1 or TRBD2 for D (5 bases each). CDR3 sequence: CASSSLAVWGNEQYF. CDR3 DNA: TGTGCCAGCAGTTCCCTCGCGGTCTGGGGGAACGAGCAGTACTTC. The variable domain in full, completed from reference TRBV28 and TRBJ2-7, reads DVKVTQSSRYLVKRTGEKVFLECVQDMDHENMFWYRQDPGLGLRLIYFSYDVKMKEKGDIPEGYSVSREKKERFSLILESASTNQTSMYLCASSSLAVWGNEQYFGPGTRLTVT.